The 2 T cell receptor beta chains presented below share a single source sample, sequenced in a study of response to subunit inactivated influenza vaccine. TCRdb re-called the RT-PCR reads through MiXCR, storing one row per CDR3 protein. The sample carries 600,000 to 850,000 distinct CDR3 sequences, about 14% recorded once. The sample consisted of PBMCs from blood, taken less than 15 days before vaccination. The receptors originated from a man in his fifties who received an inactivated influenza vaccine.

This clonotype was recorded many times. The genes are TRBV2 and TRBJ2-7; D tentatively fits TRBD1 or TRBD2 (5 bases each). CDR3 length: 14 amino acids. Deletions cut 1 base from V and 7 bases from J, with 14 bases between. Germline V gives CDR1 SNHLY, CDR2 FYNNEI. As DNA, the CDR3 is TGTGCCAGCAGTGAAGGTAGAGGGGTTAGGGAGCAGTACTTC. The encoded protein is CASSEGRGVREQYF.

This clonotype was picked up a small number of times. V and J are TRBV6-2 or TRBV6-3 and TRBJ2-3; 11 positions match TRBD2. V dropped 3 bases and J dropped 6; count of bases not matched to a gene: 5. The CDR3 runs 15 residues. The germline V gene has CDR1 MNHEY and CDR2 SVGEGT. CDR3 nucleotides: TGTGCCAGCAGTTATAGCGGGGGGGATTTGGATACGCAGTATTTT. This encodes CASSYSGGDLDTQYF.